The next 26 T cell receptor beta chains were all read from a single sample in a study of shared clonotypes between healthy human individuals. The protocol was immunoSEQ multiplex PCR, while the TCRdb copy is restricted to in-frame clones and leaves out a portion. The sample shows some 2.4 million clones, over 85% of them seen only once. The sample comprised naive CD4+ T cells from PBMCs. As to subset: CD45RA+ positively selected. The source is a man aged 18-30 years in good health. Some clones in this sample may be carry-over from other donors' samples.

The chain links TRBV6-6 to TRBJ1-2; no definite D call. CDR1 is MNHNY and CDR2 is SVGAGI in the germline V gene (reference sequence). The CDR3 runs 15 residues. V lost 7 bases and J 2 bases, leaving 17 bases between the germline ends. The CDR3 DNA is TGTGCCAGCACCAAGTTAGGAGACCAGAACTATGGCTACACCTTC. Its protein is CASTKLGDQNYGYTF.

Worth noting for this clone: Distinct nucleotide sequences in the sample also encode this CDR3. V and J are TRBV15 and TRBJ2-7, with D unresolved. Trimming took off 1 base at V and 3 bases at J, with 4 bases between the two ends. Germline V gene data show CDR1 as LNHNV and CDR2 as YYDKDF (reference sequence). The CDR3 is 12 amino acids. The CDR3 protein is CATSRGDYEQYF. Written as DNA, the CDR3 is TGTGCCACCAGCAGAGGGGACTACGAGCAGTACTTC.

This chain links TRBV6-6 with TRBJ2-1, with no clear D. The CDR3 sequence is 12 residues long. V was shortened by 0 bases and J by 10 bases, with 7 bases between the two germline ends. Germline CDR1 MNHNY, CDR2 SVGAGI (reference sequence). CDR3 in amino acids: CASSYSRWEQFF. The CDR3 DNA reads as TGTGCCAGCAGTTACTCCCGGTGGGAGCAGTTCTTC.

The V call is TRBV2, the J call TRBJ1-2; 8 bases agree with TRBD1. CDR3 size: 15 residues. Germline CDR1 SNHLY, CDR2 FYNNEI. The trim removed 4 bases at V and 6 bases at J, leaving 10 bases unmatched. The CDR3, as DNA: TGTGCCAGCAGTGCCCGGGACAGGCGGTTGGATGGCTACACCTTC. Its protein product is CASSARDRRLDGYTF.

This chain links TRBV6-6 with TRBJ2-2; weak D call: TRBD1 (5 bases). The V end lost 4 bases, the J end lost 2 bases, and 8 bases lay between the germline ends. The CDR3 runs to 14 residues. Germline CDR1 MNHNY, CDR2 SVGAGI (reference sequence). The DNA for the CDR3 is TGTGCCAGCAGTTCCGACAGCAACACCGGGGAGCTGTTTTTT. It codes for CASSSDSNTGELFF.

V is TRBV30 and J is TRBJ2-7; no reliable D call. The CDR3 is 14 amino acids. Germline V CDR1 and CDR2: GTSNPN, SVGIG (reference sequence). Trimming pared 3 bases from V and 2 bases from J, leaving 14 bases between. The CDR3 loop reads CAWREPGLTYEQYF. CDR3 bases: TGTGCCTGGAGGGAGCCAGGTCTGACCTACGAGCAGTACTTC.

The V and J genes are TRBV29-1 and TRBJ2-3; TRBD2 aligns across 8 bases. The V segment lost 2 bases and the J segment 0 bases; nucleotides outside the gene matches: 7. The CDR3 consists of 16 residues. CDR1 is SQVTM, CDR2 ANQGSEA, per germline. The CDR3 sequence is CSVEHIAGQSTDTQYF. The DNA of the CDR3 is TGCAGCGTTGAACATATAGCGGGACAAAGCACAGATACGCAGTATTTT.

The chain employs TRBV7-3 and TRBJ2-7; D ambiguous. CDR1 is SGHTA and CDR2 is FQGTGA in the germline V gene. V lost 3 bases to trimming and J lost 6 bases, with 12 bases between them. The CDR3 spans 13 residues. The CDR3 here is CASSLDPGSEQYF. The CDR3 nucleotides are TGTGCCAGCAGCTTGGACCCCGGAAGCGAGCAGTACTTC.

The CDR3 region is CASSLGSTGGNQPQHF. CDR3 nucleotide sequence: TGTGCCAGCAGCTTAGGATCAACAGGCGGCAATCAGCCCCAGCATTTT. J is TRBJ1-5 and V is TRBV7-8; maybe TRBD1 (5 bases). Germline V CDR1 and CDR2: SGHVS, FQNEAQ. CDR3 length: 16 residues. The germline V and J ends were trimmed by 1 base and 2 bases, with 12 bases remaining between them.

This clone was seen once. The chain couples TRBV5-1 to TRBJ1-4, with 7 nucleotides matching TRBD1. V lost 1 base, J lost 8 bases, and 8 bases stayed unmatched. The CDR3 loop spans 15 amino acids. The germline V gene has CDR1 SGHRS and CDR2 YFSETQ. CDR3 residues: CASSLTRQGEEKLFF. The CDR3 DNA sequence: TGCGCCAGCAGCTTGACCAGACAGGGTGAGGAAAAACTGTTTTTT.

This clone showed up just a few times. V gene TRBV7-2 combines with J gene TRBJ1-5; D uncertain. The CDR3 sequence is 14 residues long. CDR1 and CDR2 from the germline V gene are SGHTA and FQGNSA. V gave up 7 bases and J gave up 3 bases, with 13 bases separating them. CDR3 sequence (DNA): TGTGCCAGCACGCGAGGAGGGCCCAATCAGCCCCAGCATTTT. Its translation: CASTRGGPNQPQHF.

This clone was seen a few times. The same CDR3 can be traced to other DNA sequences in this sample. The chain links TRBV20-1 to TRBJ1-2, with no clear D. From germline, CDR1 is DFQATT and CDR2 SNEGSKA (reference sequence). V gave up 2 bases and J gave up 4 bases, with 5 bases separating them. The CDR3 length is 11 residues. CDR3 DNA: TGCAGTGCTAGAAGAGGCTATGGCTACACCTTC. It encodes CSARRGYGYTF.

The CDR3 spells CAWDKTGFSGNTIYF. CDR3 sequence (DNA): TGTGCCTGGGACAAGACGGGGTTCTCTGGAAACACCATATATTTT. This chain links TRBV30 with TRBJ1-3; D gene unclear. V dropped 5 bases and J dropped 0 bases, with 14 bases sitting between them. The CDR3 spans 15 residues. The germline gives CDR1 GTSNPN, CDR2 SVGIG (reference sequence).

V usage is TRBV28 and J usage is TRBJ2-1; D possibly corresponds to TRBD2 (6 bases). CDR3 size: 15 residues. The V and J ends lost 6 bases and 2 bases respectively, with 14 bases between them. Germline-derived CDR1 and CDR2 are MDHEN and SYDVKM. CDR3 protein: CASRYRDSPYNEQFF. In nucleotides, the CDR3 is TGTGCCAGCAGATACCGGGACTCCCCCTACAATGAGCAGTTCTTC. The whole variable domain, remainder taken from reference TRBV28 and TRBJ2-1, is DVKVTQSSRYLVKRTGEKVFLECVQDMDHENMFWYRQDPGLGLRLIYFSYDVKMKEKGDIPEGYSVSREKKERFSLILESASTNQTSMYLCASRYRDSPYNEQFFGPGTRLTVL.

This chain uses TRBV28 with TRBJ1-2, with unresolved D. Germline CDR1 and CDR2: MDHEN and SYDVKM. V shed 6 bases and J shed 2 bases, with 10 bases lying between them. The CDR3 sequence is 13 residues long. The CDR3 nucleotides read TGTGCCAGCAGACCCAGAGAGAACTATGGCTACACCTTC. Amino acid sequence: CASRPRENYGYTF.

This clone has more than one count but fewer than ten. The chain is built from TRBV6-5 and TRBJ2-1; possible D gene TRBD1, 6 bases. Germline values: CDR1 MNHEY, CDR2 SVGAGI. The CDR3 totals 15 residues. The V gene lost 0 bases and the J gene lost 2 bases, with 8 bases spanning the gap. DNA for the CDR3: TGTGCCAGCAGTTACTCGGACAGAGCCTACAATGAGCAGTTCTTC. It is translated as CASSYSDRAYNEQFF.

The rearrangement links TRBV15 to TRBJ2-2, with D unresolved. The CDR3 contains 13 residues. The germline CDR1 and CDR2 sequences are LNHNV and YYDKDF (reference sequence). With 3 bases removed from V and 6 bases from J, the gap between germline ends came to 8 bases. The CDR3 bases are TGTGCCACCAGCAGGGCGATTCCCGGGGAGCTGTTTTTT. Amino acid sequence: CATSRAIPGELFF.

This chain connects TRBV9 to TRBJ2-1, with D possibly being TRBD2 (5 bases). V was shortened by 6 bases and J by 2 bases, with 15 bases between the two germline ends. From germline, CDR1 is SGDLS and CDR2 YYNGEE. This CDR3 is 15 amino acids long. CDR3 nucleotide sequence: TGTGCCAGCACCAGGACTCGCCTCCCCTACAATGAGCAGTTCTTC. Translation gives CASTRTRLPYNEQFF.

The gene calls are TRBV6-1 and TRBJ2-4; 11 bases agree with TRBD1. Germline V gives CDR1 MNHNS, CDR2 SASEGT. The trim removed 6 bases at V and 3 bases at J, leaving 1 base unmatched. The CDR3 consists of 14 residues. CDR3 sequence (DNA): TGTGCCAGCAGGGGGACAGGGGGCAAAAACATTCAGTACTTC. Protein sequence: CASRGTGGKNIQYF.

The chain combines TRBV2 with TRBJ2-7, with TRBD1 identical over 10 bases. The length of the CDR3 is 14 residues. In germline, CDR1 is SNHLY, CDR2 FYNNEI. V lost 7 bases and J lost 2; bases outside the gene matches: 5. The DNA of the CDR3 is TGTGCCAGCAACATCGACAGGGGGCCCTACGAGCAGTACTTC. Translated, it gives CASNIDRGPYEQYF.

This clone has a handful of counts. CDR3 coding DNA: TGTGCCAGTGCTGCGGGCACAGATACGCAGTATTTT. Encoded protein: CASAAGTDTQYF. The V call is TRBV19, the J call TRBJ2-3; D is uncertain. V lost 8 bases to trimming and J lost 1 base, with 7 bases between them. Looked up from germline, CDR1 is LNHDA and CDR2 is SQIVND (reference sequence). The CDR3 loop spans 12 amino acids.

This chain links TRBV7-2 with TRBJ2-2; 7 bases align to TRBD2. The V segment lost 3 bases and the J segment 5 bases; nucleotides outside the gene matches: 6. Germline V CDR1 and CDR2: SGHTA, FQGNSA. The CDR3 loop spans 15 amino acids. Here the CDR3 reads CASSFFGGSTGELFF. The DNA for the CDR3 is TGTGCCAGCAGCTTCTTCGGCGGGAGTACCGGGGAGCTGTTTTTT.

Comment on this clone: The sample contains more than one DNA sequence encoding this CDR3. This chain uses TRBV7-9 with TRBJ1-2; the match to TRBD1 covers 7 bases. Trimming at V came to 6 bases and at J to 5 bases, leaving 6 bases not matched to a gene. The CDR3 contains 13 residues. Germline CDR1 SEHNR, CDR2 FQNEAQ (reference sequence). DNA of the CDR3: TGTGCCAGCAGTCTGGGACAGAGTTATGGCTACACCTTC. Residues: CASSLGQSYGYTF. The full variable domain, with the rest looked up from reference TRBV7-9 and TRBJ1-2, is DTGVSQNPRHKITKRGQNVTFRCDPISEHNRLYWYRQTLGQGPEFLTYFQNEAQLEKSRLLSDRFSAERPKGSFSTLEIQRTEQGDSAMYLCASSLGQSYGYTFGSGTRLTVV.

The CDR3 nucleotides are TGCGCCAGCAGCTTGGGGACGGCGGGAGGATTCGAGCAGTACTTC. Residues: CASSLGTAGGFEQYF. The rearrangement uses TRBV5-1 and TRBJ2-7, with 8 bases identical to TRBD2. J lost 6 bases, V lost 0 bases, and 8 bases had no gene match. The germline V gene has CDR1 SGHRS and CDR2 YFSETQ. The length of the CDR3 is 15 residues.

The V gene is TRBV7-9, the J gene TRBJ1-2; D remains ambiguous. Deletions cut 3 bases from V and 5 bases from J, with 10 bases between. The CDR3 has 13 amino acids. CDR1 and CDR2 (germline): SEHNR, FQNEAQ (reference sequence). The CDR3 nucleotides are TGTGCCAGCAGCTTGGAGGAGCATTATGGCTACACCTTC. This gives the protein CASSLEEHYGYTF.

The rearrangement uses TRBV21-1 and TRBJ1-2; the DNA was not compared with TRBD1, the D call given in the table. TRBV21-1 is assigned pseudogene status. This CDR3 has 17 amino acids. Written as DNA, the CDR3 is TGTGCCAGCAGCCGACTTCCGGACAGGATAGTACACTATGGCTACACCTTC. Translating it yields CASSRLPDRIVHYGYTF.